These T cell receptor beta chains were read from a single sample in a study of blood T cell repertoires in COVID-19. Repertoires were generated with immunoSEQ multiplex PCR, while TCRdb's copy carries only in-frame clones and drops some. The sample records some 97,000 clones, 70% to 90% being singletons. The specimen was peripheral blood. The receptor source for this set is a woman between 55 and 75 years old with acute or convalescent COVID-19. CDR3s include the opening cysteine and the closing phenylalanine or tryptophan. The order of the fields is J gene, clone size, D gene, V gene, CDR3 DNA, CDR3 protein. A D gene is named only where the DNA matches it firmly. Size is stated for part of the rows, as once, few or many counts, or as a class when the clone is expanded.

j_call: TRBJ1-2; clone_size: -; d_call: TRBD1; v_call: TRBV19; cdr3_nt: TGTGCCAGCGGCAGGGGGCGAGATGGCTACACCTTC; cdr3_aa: CASGRGRDGYTF
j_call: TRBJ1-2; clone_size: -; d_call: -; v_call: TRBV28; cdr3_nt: TGTGCCACCGCCCCCACAGGGATTTGGCGTGGCTACACCTTC; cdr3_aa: CATAPTGIWRGYTF
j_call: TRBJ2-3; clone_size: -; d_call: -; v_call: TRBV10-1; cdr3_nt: TGCGCCAGCAGTGAAGGTCCGCGGGGTACGCAGTATTTT; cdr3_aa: CASSEGPRGTQYF
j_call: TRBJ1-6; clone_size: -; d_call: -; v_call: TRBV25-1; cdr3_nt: TGTGCCAGCAGTGAAACAGGGATTGGGTTGCGGTCACCCCTCCACTTT; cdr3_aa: CASSETGIGLRSPLHF
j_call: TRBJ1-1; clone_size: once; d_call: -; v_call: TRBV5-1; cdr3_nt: TGCGCCAGCAGCTTTGGCGTTGGACTAAACGGAGGGATAGGGAACACTGAAGCTTTCTTT; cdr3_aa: CASSFGVGLNGGIGNTEAFF
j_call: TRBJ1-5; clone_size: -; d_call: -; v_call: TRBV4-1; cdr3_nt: TGCGCCAGCAGCCAAGACTATATCAATCAGCCCCAGCATTTT; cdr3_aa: CASSQDYINQPQHF
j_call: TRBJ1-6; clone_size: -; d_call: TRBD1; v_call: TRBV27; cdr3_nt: TGTGCCAGCAGCGTGGGACAGACTTATAATTCACCCCTCCACTTT; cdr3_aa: CASSVGQTYNSPLHF
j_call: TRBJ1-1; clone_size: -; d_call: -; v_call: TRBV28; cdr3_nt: TGTGCCAGCAGTTTCCAGACTGGGAACACTGAAGCTTTCTTT; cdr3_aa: CASSFQTGNTEAFF
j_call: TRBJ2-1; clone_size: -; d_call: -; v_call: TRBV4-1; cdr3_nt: TGCGCCAGCAGCCTTAGTGGCAATGAGCAGTTCTTC; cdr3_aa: CASSLSGNEQFF
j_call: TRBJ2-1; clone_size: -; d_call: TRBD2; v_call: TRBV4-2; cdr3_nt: TGTGCCAGCAGCCAAGATCGGGCGGGAGCCTACAATGAGCAGTTCTTC; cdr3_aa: CASSQDRAGAYNEQFF
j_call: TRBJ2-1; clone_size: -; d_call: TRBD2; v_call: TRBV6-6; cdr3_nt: TGTGCCAGCAGCCTTAGCGGGAGCGGGATAAATGAGCAGTTCTTC; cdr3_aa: CASSLSGSGINEQFF
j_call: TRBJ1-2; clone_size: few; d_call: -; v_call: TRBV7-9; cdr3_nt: TGTGCCAGCAGCTTAGGCCCCGGACAGTTGACGAGCTACACCTTC; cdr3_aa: CASSLGPGQLTSYTF
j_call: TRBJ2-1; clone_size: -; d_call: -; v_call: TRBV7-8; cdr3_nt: TGTGCCAGCAGCCCAGTATTGGGCGGGTACAATGAGCAGTTCTTC; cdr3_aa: CASSPVLGGYNEQFF
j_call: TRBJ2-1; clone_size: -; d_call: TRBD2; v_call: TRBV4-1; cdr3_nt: TGCGCCAGCAGCCAAGATGGGGGGGGAGGCTCCTACAATGAGCAGTTCTTC; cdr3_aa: CASSQDGGGGSYNEQFF
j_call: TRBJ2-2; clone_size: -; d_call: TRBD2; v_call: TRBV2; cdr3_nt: TGTGCCAGCCTAGGTAGTGGAGCGGGAGTGAGCACCGGGGAGCTGTTTTTT; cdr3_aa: CASLGSGAGVSTGELFF
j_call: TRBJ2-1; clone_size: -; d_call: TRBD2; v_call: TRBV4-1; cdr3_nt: TGCGCCTCGACCCTTAGCGGGAGTAAGGGGGGTGAGCAGTTCTTC; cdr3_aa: CASTLSGSKGGEQFF
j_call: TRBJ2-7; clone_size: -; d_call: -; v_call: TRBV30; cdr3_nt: TGTGCCTGGAGTGATGGCAGGCTCCCCTACGAGCAGTACTTC; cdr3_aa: CAWSDGRLPYEQYF
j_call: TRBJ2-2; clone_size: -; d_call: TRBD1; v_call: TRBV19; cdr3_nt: TGTGCCAGTAACCCTCCTGACAGGGACCCCGGGGAGCTGTTTTTT; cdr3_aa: CASNPPDRDPGELFF
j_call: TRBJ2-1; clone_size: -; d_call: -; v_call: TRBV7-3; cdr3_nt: TGTGCCAGCAGCTGGGGACAAGATGCCTTGAAGTTCTTC; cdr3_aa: CASSWGQDALKFF
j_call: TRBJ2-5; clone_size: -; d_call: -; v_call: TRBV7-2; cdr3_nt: TGTGCCAGCAGCTTCCTACAAGAGACCCAGTACTTC; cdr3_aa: CASSFLQETQYF
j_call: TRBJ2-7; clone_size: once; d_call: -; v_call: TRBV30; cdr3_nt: TGTGCCTGGAGTGTACGGGGGGGGACAGGGAACCACGAGCAGTACTTC; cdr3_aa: CAWSVRGGTGNHEQYF
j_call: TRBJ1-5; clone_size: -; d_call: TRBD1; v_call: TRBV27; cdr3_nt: TGTGCCAGCCGCCCAGGGGGCAGTCAGCCCCAGCATTTT; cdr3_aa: CASRPGGSQPQHF
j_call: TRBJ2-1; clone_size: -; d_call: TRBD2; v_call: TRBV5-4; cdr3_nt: TGTGCCAGCATTGATAGCGGGAGTATTTGGGGAAAGCAGTTCTTC; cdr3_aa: CASIDSGSIWGKQFF
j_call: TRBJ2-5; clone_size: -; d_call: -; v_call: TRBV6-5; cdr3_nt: TGTGCCAGCAGTACCCCCTCGCGAGGCCAAGAGACCCAGTACTTC; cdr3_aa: CASSTPSRGQETQYF
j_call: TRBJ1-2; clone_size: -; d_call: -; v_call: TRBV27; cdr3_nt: TGTGCCAGCAGTTTCTACCCTGTGCGACAGGAGCAAGCTAACTATGGCTACACCTTC; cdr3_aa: CASSFYPVRQEQANYGYTF
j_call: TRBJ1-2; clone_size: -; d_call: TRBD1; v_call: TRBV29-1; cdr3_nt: TGCAGCGTTGAGTCAGGGGGGTATGGCTACACCTTC; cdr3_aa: CSVESGGYGYTF
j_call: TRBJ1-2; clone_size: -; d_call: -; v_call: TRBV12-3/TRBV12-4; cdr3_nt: TGTGCCAGCAGTTTGGGAGGGGAAGGCTACACCTTC; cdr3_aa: CASSLGGEGYTF
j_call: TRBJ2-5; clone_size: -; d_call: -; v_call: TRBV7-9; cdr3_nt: TGTGCCAGCAGCTTAGACAAACAGACCCAGTACTTC; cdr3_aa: CASSLDKQTQYF
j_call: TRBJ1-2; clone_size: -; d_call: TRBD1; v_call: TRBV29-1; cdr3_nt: TGCAGCGTCGACACAGGGGGCAAGGTGGATGGCTACACCTTC; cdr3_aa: CSVDTGGKVDGYTF
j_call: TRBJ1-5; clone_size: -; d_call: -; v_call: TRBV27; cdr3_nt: TGTGCCAGCAGTGGATCGGGGGAACAGCCCCAGCATTTT; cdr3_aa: CASSGSGEQPQHF
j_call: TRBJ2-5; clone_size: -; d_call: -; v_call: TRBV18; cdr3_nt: TGTGCCAGCTCACCACGGGCCAGACCCCAAGAGACCCAGTACTTC; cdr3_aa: CASSPRARPQETQYF
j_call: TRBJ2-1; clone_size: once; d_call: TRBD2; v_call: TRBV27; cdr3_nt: TGTGCCAGCAAGGTGGCGGGAGGGGCACCTGGTGAGCAGTTCTTC; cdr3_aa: CASKVAGGAPGEQFF
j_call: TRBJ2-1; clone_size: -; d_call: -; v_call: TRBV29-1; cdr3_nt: TGCAGCGTTGTCGGGGGAGCCCTCGGTTTTAATGAGCAGTTCTTC; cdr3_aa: CSVVGGALGFNEQFF
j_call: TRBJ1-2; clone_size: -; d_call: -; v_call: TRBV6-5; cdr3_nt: TGTGCCAGCGAAGACAGAAACTATGGCTACACCTTC; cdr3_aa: CASEDRNYGYTF
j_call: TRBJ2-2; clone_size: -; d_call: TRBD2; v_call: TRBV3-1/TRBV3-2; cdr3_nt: TGTGCCAGCAGGCTAGCGGGAGGGGACACCGGGGAGCTGTTTTTT; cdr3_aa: CASRLAGGDTGELFF
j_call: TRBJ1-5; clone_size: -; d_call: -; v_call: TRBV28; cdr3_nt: TGTGCCAGCAAAATGGGACACGGTGGGAATCAGCCCCAGCATTTT; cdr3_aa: CASKMGHGGNQPQHF
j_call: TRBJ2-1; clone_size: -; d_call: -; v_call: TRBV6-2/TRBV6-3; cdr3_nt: TGTGCCAGCAGCAGCCGGGAGCTTACCGGCTACAATGAGCAGTTCTTC; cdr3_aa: CASSSRELTGYNEQFF
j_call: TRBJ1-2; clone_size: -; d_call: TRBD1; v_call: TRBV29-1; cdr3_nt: TGCAGCGTCAGCGGGACAGGGACAGGAGGCTATGGCTACACCTTC; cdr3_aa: CSVSGTGTGGYGYTF
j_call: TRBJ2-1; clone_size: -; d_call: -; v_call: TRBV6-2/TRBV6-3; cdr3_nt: TGTGCCAGCAGTTACGCCAATACCGGGATAACCTACAATGAGCAGTTCTTC; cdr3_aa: CASSYANTGITYNEQFF
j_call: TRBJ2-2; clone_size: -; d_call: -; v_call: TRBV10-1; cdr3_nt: TGCGCCAGCAGTCTGGGGCAGGGAAACACCGGGGAGCTGTTTTTT; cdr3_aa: CASSLGQGNTGELFF
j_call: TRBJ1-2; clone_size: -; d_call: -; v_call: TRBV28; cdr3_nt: TGTGCCAGCAGCTCGGGACTTAACTATGGCTACACCTTC; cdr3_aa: CASSSGLNYGYTF
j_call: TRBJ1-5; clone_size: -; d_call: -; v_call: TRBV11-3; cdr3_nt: TGTGCCAGCAGCTTAGGACAGGCCAGCAATCAGCCCCAGCATTTT; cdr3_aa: CASSLGQASNQPQHF
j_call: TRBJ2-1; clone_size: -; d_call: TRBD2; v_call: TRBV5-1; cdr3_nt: TGCGCCAGCAGCTTGGAGCGCCTAGCGGGAGGGTACAATGAGCAGTTCTTC; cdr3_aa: CASSLERLAGGYNEQFF
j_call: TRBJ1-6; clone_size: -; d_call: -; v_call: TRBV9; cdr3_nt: TGTGCCAGCAGCGTAGACAGGTTTAATTCACCCCTCCACTTT; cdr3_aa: CASSVDRFNSPLHF
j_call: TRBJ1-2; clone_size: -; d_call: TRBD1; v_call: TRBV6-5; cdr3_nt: TGTGCCAGCCGGACAGGGCATGGCTACACCTTC; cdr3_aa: CASRTGHGYTF
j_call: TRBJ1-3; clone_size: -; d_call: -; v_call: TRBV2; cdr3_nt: TGTGCCAGCACGGACAGAAGCTCTGGAAACACCATATATTTT; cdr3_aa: CASTDRSSGNTIYF
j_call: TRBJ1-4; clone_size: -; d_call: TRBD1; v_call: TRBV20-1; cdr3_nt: TGCAGTGCTAGTAGCCCTTCGAGACAGGGGAATGAAAAACTGTTTTTT; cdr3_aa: CSASSPSRQGNEKLFF
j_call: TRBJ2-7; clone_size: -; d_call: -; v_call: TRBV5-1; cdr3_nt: TGCGCCAGCAGGGAAGGGACTCTCTCGGCTTACGAGCAGTACTTC; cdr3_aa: CASREGTLSAYEQYF
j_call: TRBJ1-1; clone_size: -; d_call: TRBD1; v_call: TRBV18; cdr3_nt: TGTGCCAGCTCACCCGGGACAGGGGGCTTTATGAACACTGAAGCTTTCTTT; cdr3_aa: CASSPGTGGFMNTEAFF